Listed below are T cell receptor beta chains from one sample, sequenced in a study of cytomegalovirus exposure and HLA in healthy donors. Sequencing used immunoSEQ multiplex PCR; TCRdb keeps in-frame clones, though not all of them. The sample shows around 180,000 clones, 80% to 85% of them seen only once. The sequenced sample consisted of PBMCs. The receptors originated from a boy between 2 and 10 years old in good health and CMV-seronegative. CDR3s include the opening cysteine and the closing phenylalanine or tryptophan. Each record gives: V gene, J gene, clone size, D gene, CDR3 protein, CDR3 DNA. The D gene is left open where the match is weak. Clone size, where shown, is once, few, many, or a class for clones that have expanded.

TRBV19,TRBJ2-3,NA,TRBD1,CASSIEGQGAADTQYF,TGTGCCAGTAGTATAGAAGGACAGGGGGCCGCAGATACGCAGTATTTT
TRBV19,TRBJ2-1,NA,NA,CASMKGVEQFF,TGTGCCAGTATGAAGGGAGTTGAGCAGTTCTTC
TRBV4-3,TRBJ2-3,NA,NA,CASSHWFQGSKITDTQYF,TGCGCCAGCAGCCATTGGTTTCAGGGCAGCAAGATCACAGATACGCAGTATTTT
TRBV7-8,TRBJ1-1,NA,TRBD1,CASSRQGLNTEAFF,TGTGCCAGCAGCCGACAGGGGCTTAACACTGAAGCTTTCTTT
TRBV18,TRBJ2-1,NA,TRBD1,CASFPGQGAYNEQFF,TGTGCCAGCTTCCCTGGACAGGGGGCGTACAATGAGCAGTTCTTC
TRBV27,TRBJ1-3,NA,TRBD1,CASSPIGQGTGNTIYF,TGTGCCAGCAGTCCTATAGGACAGGGAACTGGAAACACCATATATTTT
TRBV28,TRBJ2-7,NA,NA,CASSVYRRPYEQYF,TGTGCCAGCAGCGTCTATCGGAGACCCTACGAGCAGTACTTC
TRBV6-1,TRBJ2-7,NA,NA,CASSHSYEQYF,TGTGCCAGCAGTCATTCCTACGAGCAGTACTTC
TRBV4-3,TRBJ1-2,NA,NA,CASSQGGGVQGRYGYTF,TGCGCCAGCAGCCAGGGGGGGGGAGTCCAGGGTCGCTATGGCTACACCTTC
TRBV2,TRBJ2-7,NA,NA,CATQRTGVYEQYF,TGTGCCACCCAGCGGACCGGGGTCTACGAGCAGTACTTC
TRBV15,TRBJ1-5,NA,NA,CATSYSLGGGNQPQHF,TGTGCCACCAGCTACTCTTTGGGGGGAGGCAATCAGCCCCAGCATTTT
TRBV18,TRBJ1-4,NA,NA,CASSPVGGGEKLFF,TGTGCCAGCTCACCAGTTGGGGGCGGGGAAAAACTGTTTTTT
TRBV5-1,TRBJ1-2,NA,TRBD1,CASSLDRGIYGYTF,TGCGCCAGCAGCCTGGACAGGGGGATCTATGGCTACACCTTC
TRBV21-1,TRBJ1-1,NA,NA,CASSKALAAGAGMNTEAFF,TGTGCCAGCAGCAAGGCCTTGGCGGCCGGAGCGGGGATGAACACTGAAGCTTTCTTT
TRBV13,TRBJ1-2,NA,NA,CASSLGRNRANYGYTF,TGTGCCAGCAGCTTAGGCCGGAACAGGGCGAACTATGGCTACACCTTC
TRBV6-5,TRBJ2-3,NA,NA,CASSYGPRWNTDTQYF,TGTGCCAGCAGTTACGGGCCTCGGTGGAACACAGATACGCAGTATTTT
TRBV5-6,TRBJ1-1,NA,TRBD1,CASSLAGTEYTEAFF,TGTGCCAGCAGCTTAGCCGGGACAGAGTACACTGAAGCTTTCTTT
TRBV4-3,TRBJ2-1,NA,TRBD2,CASSLLGVSGKNEQFF,TGCGCCAGCAGCCTCCTAGGGGTTAGCGGGAAGAATGAGCAGTTCTTC
TRBV12-5,TRBJ2-5,few,TRBD2,CASAQETSVHLQETQYF,TGTGCTAGTGCCCAAGAGACTAGCGTCCACCTACAAGAGACCCAGTACTTC
TRBV5-4,TRBJ2-6,NA,NA,CASSRDFGANVLTF,TGTGCCAGCAGCAGAGATTTTGGGGCCAACGTCCTGACTTTC
TRBV5-1,TRBJ2-2,NA,TRBD2,CASSFFERGADTGELFF,TGCGCCAGCAGCTTCTTCGAGCGGGGGGCCGACACCGGGGAGCTGTTTTTT
TRBV5-1,TRBJ2-5,NA,TRBD2,CASSLVGSGTQEETQYF,TGCGCCAGCAGCTTGGTTGGTAGCGGGACGCAGGAAGAGACCCAGTACTTC
TRBV28,TRBJ2-5,NA,TRBD2,CASSLRSLAGRQETQYF,TGTGCCAGCAGTTTAAGGTCCCTAGCGGGGCGGCAAGAGACCCAGTACTTC
TRBV7-8,TRBJ1-4,NA,NA,CASSLLLGNEKLFF,TGTGCCAGCAGCTTATTATTGGGCAATGAAAAACTGTTTTTT
TRBV9,TRBJ2-1,once,TRBD2,CASSAGGGVYNEQFF,TGTGCCAGCAGCGCCGGGGGGGGCGTATACAATGAGCAGTTCTTC
TRBV11-1,TRBJ2-5,once,TRBD2,CASSPTGTSQETQYF,TGTGCCAGCAGCCCAACCGGGACTAGCCAAGAGACCCAGTACTTC
TRBV5-4,TRBJ2-2,NA,TRBD1,CASGVQGPGELFF,TGTGCCAGCGGTGTACAGGGGCCCGGGGAGCTGTTTTTT
TRBV6-1,TRBJ1-5,NA,NA,CASSEPNQPQHF,TGTGCCAGCAGTGAACCGAATCAGCCCCAGCATTTT
TRBV30,TRBJ1-2,NA,NA,CAWVNGYTF,TGTGCCTGGGTAAATGGCTACACCTTC
TRBV7-9,TRBJ2-7,NA,NA,CASSLERGNEQYF,TGTGCCAGCAGCTTGGAAAGGGGGAACGAGCAGTACTTC
TRBV5-1,TRBJ1-1,NA,TRBD1,CASRSGTANTEAFF,TGCGCCAGCCGCTCCGGGACAGCAAACACTGAAGCTTTCTTT
TRBV27,TRBJ2-7,NA,NA,CASSLRLAYTYEQYF,TGTGCCAGCAGTTTACGGCTAGCGTACACCTACGAGCAGTACTTC
TRBV5-1,TRBJ2-1,NA,NA,CASSLSSGVLGNEQFF,TGCGCCAGCAGCTTGTCCTCAGGGGTACTTGGGAATGAGCAGTTCTTC
TRBV11-2,TRBJ1-4,NA,TRBD1,CASSELRDSRYEKLFF,TGTGCCAGCAGTGAGCTACGGGACAGCCGTTATGAAAAACTGTTTTTT
TRBV19,TRBJ2-1,once,NA,CASSIAVRVSSYNEQFF,TGTGCCAGTAGTATAGCGGTGAGGGTCAGCTCCTACAATGAGCAGTTCTTC
TRBV15,TRBJ2-7,NA,TRBD1,CATSRSGQAYEQYF,TGTGCCACCAGCCGTTCCGGACAGGCCTACGAGCAGTACTTC
TRBV5-8,TRBJ1-1,NA,NA,CASSWGDLMNTEAFF,TGTGCCAGCAGCTGGGGGGACCTCATGAACACTGAAGCTTTCTTT
TRBV2,TRBJ2-3,once,TRBD2,CARGGEQKTDTQYF,TGTGCCAGGGGGGGGGAGCAAAAGACAGATACGCAGTATTTT
TRBV7-6,TRBJ2-5,NA,TRBD2,CASSPRAGVLETQYF,TGTGCCAGCAGCCCGCGAGCGGGAGTCTTAGAGACCCAGTACTTC
TRBV30,TRBJ1-1,few,NA,CAWTDFRRAFF,TGTGCCTGGACGGACTTTCGCAGGGCTTTCTTT
TRBV7-2,TRBJ2-7,few,TRBD2,CASSLGTSGSYEQYF,TGTGCCAGCAGCTTAGGGACTAGCGGGAGTTACGAGCAGTACTTC
TRBV2,TRBJ2-7,NA,TRBD2,CASYLRGGDLDF,TGTGCCAGCTACTTGAGGGGAGGGGACTTGGACTTC
TRBV4-3,TRBJ2-3,NA,TRBD2,CASSQDWAGGLADTQYF,TGCGCCAGCAGCCAAGATTGGGCGGGAGGGCTCGCAGATACGCAGTATTTT
TRBV19,TRBJ1-2,once,TRBD1,CASSLETGAEYGYTF,TGTGCCAGTAGTTTGGAGACAGGGGCGGAGTATGGCTACACCTTC
TRBV19,TRBJ1-1,NA,TRBD1,CASSSGTVLNTEAFF,TGTGCCAGTAGTTCGGGGACAGTCTTGAACACTGAAGCTTTCTTT
TRBV5-1,TRBJ1-2,NA,TRBD1,CASSFGAGGADYGYTF,TGCGCCAGCAGCTTCGGGGCAGGGGGCGCGGATTATGGCTACACCTTC
TRBV18,TRBJ1-6,once,NA,CASSPGGQGDSPLHF,TGTGCCAGCTCACCAGGGGGACAAGGCGATTCACCCCTCCACTTT
TRBV11-3,TRBJ2-3,NA,NA,CASSLGGQFTDTQYF,TGTGCCAGCAGCTTAGGCGGACAGTTCACAGATACGCAGTATTTT